The clone carrying this T cell receptor beta chain was recorded a few times. The antigen is undetermined. A much larger clone lies a single base off, so this may be a read error. TCRdb ran MiXCR on the multiplex PCR reads and lists one entry per CDR3 protein. The sample records 150,000 to 250,000 distinct CDR3 sequences, around 29% being singletons. The lymph nodes were axillary draining lymph nodes from breast cancer patients. The sample originates from a study of breast tumors, draining lymph nodes, adjacent tissues. General study points: Data fit most tumor T cells coming from lymph node, expanding in tumor. That most tumor T cells come from lymph nodes remained unproven. Tumor TCR diversity was below lymph nodes but above nontumor tissue.

The CDR3 covers 11 residues. Per the germline V gene, CDR1 is DFQATT and CDR2 is SNEGSKA (reference sequence). The receptor was derived from a female donor with breast cancer. Some clones in this sample may be carry-over from other donors' samples. Sequencing input: axillary lymph node tissue. This chain joins TRBV20-1 and TRBJ2-1, with D maybe TRBD2 (7 bases). This CDR3 is CSAPRGGEQSF. The CDR3 DNA is TGCAGTGCCCCTAGGGGGGGTGAGCAGTCCTTC.